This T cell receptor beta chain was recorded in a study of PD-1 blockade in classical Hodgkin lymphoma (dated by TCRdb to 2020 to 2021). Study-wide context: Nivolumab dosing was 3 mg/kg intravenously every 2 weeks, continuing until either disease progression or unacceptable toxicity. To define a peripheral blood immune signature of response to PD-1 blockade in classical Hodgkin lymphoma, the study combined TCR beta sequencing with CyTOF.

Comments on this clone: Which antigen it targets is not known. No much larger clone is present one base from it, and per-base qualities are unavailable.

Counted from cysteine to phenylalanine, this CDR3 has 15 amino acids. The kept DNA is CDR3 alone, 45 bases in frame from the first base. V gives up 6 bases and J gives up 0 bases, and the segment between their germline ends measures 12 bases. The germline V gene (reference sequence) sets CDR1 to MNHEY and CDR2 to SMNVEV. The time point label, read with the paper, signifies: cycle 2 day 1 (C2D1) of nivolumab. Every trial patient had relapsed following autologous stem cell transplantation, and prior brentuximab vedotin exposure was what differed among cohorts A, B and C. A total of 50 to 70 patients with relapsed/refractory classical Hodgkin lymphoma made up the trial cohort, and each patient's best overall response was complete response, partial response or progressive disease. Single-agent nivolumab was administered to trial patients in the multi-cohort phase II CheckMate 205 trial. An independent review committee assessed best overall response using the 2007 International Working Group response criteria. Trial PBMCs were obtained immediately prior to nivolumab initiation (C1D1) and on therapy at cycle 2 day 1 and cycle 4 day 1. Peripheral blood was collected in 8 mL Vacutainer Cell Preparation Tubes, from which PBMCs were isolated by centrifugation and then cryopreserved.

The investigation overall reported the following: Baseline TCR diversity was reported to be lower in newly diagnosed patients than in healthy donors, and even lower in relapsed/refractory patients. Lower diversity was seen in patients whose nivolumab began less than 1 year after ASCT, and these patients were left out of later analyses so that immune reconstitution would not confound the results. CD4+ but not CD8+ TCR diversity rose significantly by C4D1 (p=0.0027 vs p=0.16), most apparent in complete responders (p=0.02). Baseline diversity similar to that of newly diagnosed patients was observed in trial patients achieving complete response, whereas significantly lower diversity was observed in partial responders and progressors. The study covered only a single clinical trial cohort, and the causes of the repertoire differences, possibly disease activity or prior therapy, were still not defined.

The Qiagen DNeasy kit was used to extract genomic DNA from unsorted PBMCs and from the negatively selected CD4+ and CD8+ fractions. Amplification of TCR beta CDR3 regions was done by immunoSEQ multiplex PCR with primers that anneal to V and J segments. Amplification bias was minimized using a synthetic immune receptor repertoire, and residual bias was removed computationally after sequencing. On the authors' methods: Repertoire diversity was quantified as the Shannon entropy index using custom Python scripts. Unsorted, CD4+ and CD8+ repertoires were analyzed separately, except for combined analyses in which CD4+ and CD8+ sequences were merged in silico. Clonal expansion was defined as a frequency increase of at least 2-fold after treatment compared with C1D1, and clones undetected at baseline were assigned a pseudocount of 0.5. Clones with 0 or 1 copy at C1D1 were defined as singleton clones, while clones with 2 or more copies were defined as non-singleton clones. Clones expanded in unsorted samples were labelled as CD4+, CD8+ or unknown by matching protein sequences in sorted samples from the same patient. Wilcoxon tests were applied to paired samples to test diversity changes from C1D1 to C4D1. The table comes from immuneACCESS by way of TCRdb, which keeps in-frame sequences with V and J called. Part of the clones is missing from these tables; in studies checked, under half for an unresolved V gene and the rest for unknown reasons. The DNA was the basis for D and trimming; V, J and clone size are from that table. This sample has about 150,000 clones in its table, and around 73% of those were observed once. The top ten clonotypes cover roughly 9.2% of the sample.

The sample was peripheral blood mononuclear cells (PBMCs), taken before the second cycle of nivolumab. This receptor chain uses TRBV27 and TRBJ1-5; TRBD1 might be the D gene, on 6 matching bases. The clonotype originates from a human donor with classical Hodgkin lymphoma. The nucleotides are TGTGCCAGCAGCGGAGACAGGACTAGCAATCAGCCCCAGCATTTT. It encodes CASSGDRTSNQPQHF.